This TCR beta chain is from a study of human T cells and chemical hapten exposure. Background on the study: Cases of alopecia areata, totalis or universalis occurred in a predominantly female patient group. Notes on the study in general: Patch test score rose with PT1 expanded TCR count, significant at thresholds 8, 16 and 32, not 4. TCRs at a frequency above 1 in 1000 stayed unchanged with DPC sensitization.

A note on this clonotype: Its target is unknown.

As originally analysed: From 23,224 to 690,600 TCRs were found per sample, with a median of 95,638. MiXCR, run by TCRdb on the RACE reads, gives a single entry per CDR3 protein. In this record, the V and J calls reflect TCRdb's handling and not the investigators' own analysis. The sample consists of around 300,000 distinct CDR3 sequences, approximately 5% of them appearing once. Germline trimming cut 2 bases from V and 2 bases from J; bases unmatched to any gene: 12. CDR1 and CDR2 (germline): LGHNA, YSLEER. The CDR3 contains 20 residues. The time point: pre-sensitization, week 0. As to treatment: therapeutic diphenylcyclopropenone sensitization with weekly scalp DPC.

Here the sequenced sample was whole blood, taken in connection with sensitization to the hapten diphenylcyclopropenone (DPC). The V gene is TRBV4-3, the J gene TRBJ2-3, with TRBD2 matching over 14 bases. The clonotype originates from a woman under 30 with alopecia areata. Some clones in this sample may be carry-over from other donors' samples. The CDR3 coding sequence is TGCGCCAGCAGCCAAAGGGCCCGACTAGCGGGGGGGGGCCTCACAGATACGCAGTATTTT. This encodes CASSQRARLAGGGLTDTQYF.